This T cell receptor (beta chain) was recorded in a study of cytomegalovirus exposure and HLA in healthy donors. Broader study findings: In vitro, a few CMV-associated chains proved specific for CMV antigens.

This CDR3 has 14 amino acids. Germline V gene sequence: CDR1 SGHRS, CDR2 YFSETQ. V gave up 7 bases and J gave up 1 base, with 12 bases separating them. The table lists this clone with a few counts. Its antigen is not identified. PCR was performed using 60 Vbeta and 13 Jbeta primers. In the authors' methods: Later work found around 72 million unique TCR beta chains, with 9.5 million to 14 million shared. Generated by immunoSEQ multiplex PCR, the TCRdb table keeps only in-frame clones and is missing some. The DNA was the basis for D and trimming; V, J and clone size are from that table. The repertoire has some 140,000 clones, about three quarters of them found once; the top ten carry approximately 1.3%.

The chain has TRBV5-1 and TRBJ2-1; D may be TRBD2 (5 bases). Sequenced material: PBMCs. This clonotype was obtained from a male donor in good health and CMV-seropositive. CDR3 residues: CASAESGSYNEQFF. As DNA, the CDR3 is TGCGCCAGCGCCGAAAGCGGTTCCTACAATGAGCAGTTCTTC.